The subject of this entry is one TCR beta chain. Germline V gives CDR1 MNHNS, CDR2 SASEGT. Trimming cost V 3 bases and J 2 bases, with 9 bases left between them. The CDR3 has 14 residues. This entry comes from a study of cytomegalovirus exposure and HLA in healthy donors. PCR amplification relied on 60 Vbeta primers (plus 13 Jbeta primers). Assay: immunoSEQ multiplex PCR; the TCRdb copy retains only in-frame clones and omits some. The repertoire consists of around 270,000 clones, with about 80% occurring once and the leading ten covering about 0.28%. Sequenced: PBMCs. This TCR came from a girl aged 2-10 years in good health and CMV-seronegative. The chain carries TRBV6-1 and TRBJ2-3, with D uncertain. The CDR3 here is CASSERSLTDTQYF. In DNA, the CDR3 is TGTGCCAGCAGTGAGAGGAGCCTCACAGATACGCAGTATTTT.